This is a list of T cell receptor beta chains from one sample in a study of T cell repertoires in cytomegalovirus infection. No antigen is known for these receptors. TCRdb independently ran MiXCR on the reads; one entry per CDR3 protein. Seen here are roughly 860,000 distinct CDR3 sequences, 32% observed once, and the top ten hold around 12%. The sample in question was cultured CD8+ T cells from PBMCs, obtained from culture after CMV antigen stimulation. These receptor sequences come from a human donor in good health (CMV status not recorded). Some clones in this sample may be carry-over from other donors' samples. Each CDR3 is given with its conserved first and last residue. A D gene is named only where the DNA matches it firmly. Size is omitted from some rows. Given values are once, few, many or a class for expanded clones.

J gene	D gene	clone size	V gene	CDR3 protein	CDR3 DNA
TRBJ1-1	NA	NA	TRBV27	CASSWVWQAEGDTEAFF	TGTGCCAGCAGTTGGGTGTGGCAGGCCGAAGGTGACACTGAAGCTTTCTTT
TRBJ2-3	TRBD2	NA	TRBV5-1	CASSWASGGYTDTQYF	TGCGCCAGCAGCTGGGCTAGCGGGGGCTACACAGATACGCAGTATTTT
TRBJ2-3	TRBD1	many	TRBV7-9	CASIPGQGFADTQYF	TGTGCCAGCATCCCGGGACAGGGTTTCGCGGATACGCAGTATTTT
TRBJ1-4	NA	NA	TRBV7-8	CASSLPPGQTNEKLFF	TGTGCCAGCAGCTTGCCCCCGGGACAAACTAATGAAAAACTGTTTTTT
TRBJ1-5	NA	NA	TRBV4-1	CASSQGQLSQPQHF	TGCGCCAGCAGCCAAGGTCAGTTAAGTCAGCCCCAGCATTTT
TRBJ1-2	NA	many	TRBV7-6	CASSLGGTPLNYGYTF	TGTGCCAGCAGCTTAGGAGGGACACCTCTTAACTATGGCTACACCTTC
TRBJ2-5	NA	many	TRBV14	CASSDPLLGETQYF	TGTGCCAGCAGCGACCCCCTCCTCGGGGAGACCCAGTACTTC
TRBJ1-1	NA	NA	TRBV27	CASSLSSGSEAFF	TGTGCCAGCAGTTTATCAAGCGGCAGTGAAGCTTTCTTT
TRBJ2-5	TRBD2	few	TRBV9	CASSVASGQETQYF	TGTGCCAGCAGCGTGGCTAGCGGCCAAGAGACCCAGTACTTC
TRBJ1-1	NA	NA	TRBV4-3	CASSQDRGSTEAFF	TGCGCCAGCAGCCAAGATAGGGGAAGCACTGAAGCTTTCTTT
TRBJ2-1	NA	many	TRBV12-3/TRBV12-4	CASSLTSGQSSYNEQFF	TGTGCCAGCAGCCTTACCTCTGGACAGAGCTCCTACAATGAGCAGTTCTTC
TRBJ1-1	NA	few	TRBV18	CASSGTTEAFF	TGTGCCAGCTCGGGTACGACTGAAGCTTTCTTT
TRBJ2-1	TRBD2	NA	TRBV19	CASSISGLAVKYYNEQFF	TGTGCCAGTAGTATTTCGGGACTAGCGGTAAAATACTACAATGAGCAGTTCTTC
TRBJ2-1	TRBD2	once	TRBV27	CASNILAGGPRNEQFF	TGTGCCAGCAACATACTAGCGGGGGGGCCTCGCAATGAGCAGTTCTTC
TRBJ2-5	TRBD2	NA	TRBV6-5	CASSNSGGAGETQYF	TGTGCCAGCAGTAATAGCGGGGGGGCGGGAGAGACCCAGTACTTC
TRBJ1-5	NA	NA	TRBV15	CATSREFGGRSNQPQHF	TGTGCCACCAGCAGAGAGTTTGGGGGCAGGAGCAATCAGCCCCAGCATTTT
TRBJ1-2	NA	many	TRBV7-2	CASIGSYGYTF	TGTGCCAGCATCGGGAGCTATGGCTACACCTTC
TRBJ2-5	TRBD2	few	TRBV6-5	CASSYAGGPPETQYF	TGTGCCAGCAGCTACGCGGGGGGCCCTCCAGAGACCCAGTACTTC
TRBJ2-7	NA	few	TRBV29-1	CSVVSEPYYEQYF	TGCAGCGTTGTGAGCGAACCGTACTACGAGCAGTACTTC
TRBJ1-2	NA	NA	TRBV7-2	CASIQESGGYTF	TGTGCCAGCATACAGGAATCGGGAGGCTACACCTTC
TRBJ1-2	TRBD1	few	TRBV27	CASSSLGTGIEGYTF	TGTGCCAGCAGTTCCCTTGGGACAGGGATTGAAGGCTACACCTTC
TRBJ2-5	NA	once	TRBV12-3/TRBV12-4	CASSLVGGFQETQYF	TGTGCCAGCAGTTTAGTGGGGGGCTTCCAAGAGACCCAGTACTTC
TRBJ1-5	NA	NA	TRBV6-1	CASSEHWDSNQPQHF	TGTGCCAGCAGTGAACACTGGGATAGCAATCAGCCCCAGCATTTT
TRBJ1-2	NA	many	TRBV7-2	CASSLSLAGAYGYTF	TGTGCCAGCAGCTTATCTCTGGCCGGGGCCTATGGCTACACCTTC
TRBJ2-7	TRBD1	many	TRBV12-5	CASGLVGTGAGEQYF	TGTGCTAGTGGTTTGGTAGGAACAGGGGCCGGGGAGCAGTACTTC
TRBJ1-5	NA	NA	TRBV7-8	CASSSRRGPNQPQHF	TGTGCCAGCAGCTCCCGAAGGGGCCCTAATCAGCCCCAGCATTTT
TRBJ1-1	NA	NA	TRBV27	CASNPLGPSTEAFF	TGTGCCAGCAACCCGCTTGGCCCGAGCACTGAAGCTTTCTTT
TRBJ1-1	NA	NA	TRBV6-5	CASSPRHGTEAFF	TGTGCCAGCAGTCCCAGGCACGGCACTGAAGCTTTCTTT
TRBJ2-1	TRBD2	NA	TRBV16	CASSPHTSGGADEQFF	TGTGCCAGCAGCCCCCACACTAGCGGGGGGGCCGATGAGCAGTTCTTC
TRBJ1-2	TRBD1	few	TRBV2	CASTRGQGHGYTF	TGTGCCAGCACCCGGGGACAGGGGCATGGCTACACCTTC
TRBJ1-5	NA	few	TRBV4-1	CASSQEDSLDQPQHF	TGCGCCAGCAGCCAAGAGGACAGCCTAGATCAGCCCCAGCATTTT
TRBJ2-7	NA	NA	TRBV7-6	CASSSDSLISYEQYF	TGTGCCAGCAGCTCGGACTCGCTAATCTCCTACGAGCAGTACTTC
TRBJ1-4	NA	NA	TRBV4-1	CASSHQLRGTNEKLFF	TGCGCCAGCAGCCACCAACTCAGGGGAACTAATGAAAAACTGTTTTTT
TRBJ1-1	NA	few	TRBV9	CASSHSREMNTEAFF	TGTGCCAGCAGCCATTCAAGGGAGATGAACACTGAAGCTTTCTTT
TRBJ1-3	NA	NA	TRBV29-1	CSVEMDAPNTIYF	TGCAGCGTTGAGATGGACGCTCCAAACACCATATATTTT
TRBJ2-1	NA	many	TRBV7-2	CASSWGQRFHF	TGTGCCAGCAGCTGGGGACAAAGATTCCACTTC
TRBJ1-2	NA	NA	TRBV20-1	CSAREGPEGGRDGYTF	TGCAGTGCTAGAGAGGGGCCAGAAGGGGGAAGGGATGGCTACACCTTC
TRBJ2-6	NA	NA	TRBV27	CASIPLGGSGANVLTF	TGTGCCAGCATCCCTCTAGGGGGGTCTGGGGCCAACGTCCTGACTTTC
TRBJ1-1	NA	few	TRBV7-6	CASSPRENEAFF	TGTGCCAGCAGCCCTCGGGAAAATGAAGCTTTCTTT
TRBJ2-7	NA	NA	TRBV2	CASSDGSYEQYF	TGTGCCAGCAGTGACGGATCCTACGAGCAGTACTTC
TRBJ2-7	TRBD2	few	TRBV13	CASSTTSGASPWEQYF	TGTGCCAGCAGCACTACTAGCGGGGCTTCCCCGTGGGAGCAGTACTTC
TRBJ1-2	NA	NA	TRBV9	CASSTSTGQSYGYTF	TGTGCCAGCAGCACTTCAACAGGGCAAAGCTATGGCTACACCTTC
TRBJ1-5	TRBD1	few	TRBV15	CATSSADRPDQPQHF	TGTGCCACCAGCAGTGCGGACAGGCCGGACCAGCCCCAGCATTTT
TRBJ2-7	TRBD1	few	TRBV4-1	CASGDRGDEQYF	TGCGCCAGCGGGGACAGGGGCGACGAGCAGTACTTC
TRBJ2-7	TRBD1	many	TRBV7-9	CASSSPGQGVDEQYF	TGTGCCAGCAGCTCACCGGGACAGGGGGTTGACGAGCAGTACTTC